What follows describes a single TCR beta chain. Its cognate antigen is unknown. The record originates from a study of T cell responses to AZD1222 COVID-19 vaccine. Whole-study results and caveats: At baseline, just 5 or 6 AZD1222 recipients tested seropositive. In the spike-specific TCR repertoire, nearly half reportedly target unmutated variant regions. The peak T cell response came first, and repertoires were sampled only after it. Donors were largely white British and mainly female; clonal diversity was possibly underestimated.

V was shortened by 4 bases and J by 5 bases, with 16 bases between the two germline ends. CDR3 length: 14 residues. Germline V gene lookup returns CDR1 SGHNT and CDR2 YYREEE (reference sequence). Some clones are missing from TCRdb's copy, which holds only in-frame ones; the method was immunoSEQ multiplex PCR. The data contain around 160,000 clones, 90% to 95% of them singletons. The source is an adult who received the AZD1222 COVID-19 vaccine. The chain combines TRBV5-4 with TRBJ2-7; no definite D call. The sample here was peripheral blood, taken 28 days after the second AZD1222 dose. The CDR3 DNA reads TGTGCCAGCAGCCTGAGTCCCTCCGAGAACGAGCAGTACTTC. As protein: CASSLSPSENEQYF.